One TCR beta chain is described in this entry. Its antigen is currently unknown. The source of the sample is a study of OX40 agonist ivuxolimab in advanced cancers. Study-wide results and limits: Averaging showed that CD8+ T cells had more expanded clones than CD4+ did.

Sequencing used immunoSEQ multiplex PCR; TCRdb keeps in-frame clones, though not all of them. The table lists over 20,000 clones, approximately 84% of them singletons. The CDR3 spans 13 residues. V dropped 3 bases and J dropped 6 bases, with 14 bases sitting between them. Germline loops: CDR1 GTSNPN, CDR2 SVGIG (reference sequence). V and J are TRBV30 and TRBJ1-1; D is undetermined. The source was CD4+ or CD8+ T cells sorted from blood, collected in a trial of the OX40 agonist ivuxolimab. The receptor comes from an adult with an advanced solid tumor such as melanoma, head and neck, liver or kidney cancer. The CDR3 here is CAWRVLGGAEAFF. DNA of the CDR3: TGTGCCTGGAGAGTATTGGGCGGGGCTGAAGCTTTCTTT.